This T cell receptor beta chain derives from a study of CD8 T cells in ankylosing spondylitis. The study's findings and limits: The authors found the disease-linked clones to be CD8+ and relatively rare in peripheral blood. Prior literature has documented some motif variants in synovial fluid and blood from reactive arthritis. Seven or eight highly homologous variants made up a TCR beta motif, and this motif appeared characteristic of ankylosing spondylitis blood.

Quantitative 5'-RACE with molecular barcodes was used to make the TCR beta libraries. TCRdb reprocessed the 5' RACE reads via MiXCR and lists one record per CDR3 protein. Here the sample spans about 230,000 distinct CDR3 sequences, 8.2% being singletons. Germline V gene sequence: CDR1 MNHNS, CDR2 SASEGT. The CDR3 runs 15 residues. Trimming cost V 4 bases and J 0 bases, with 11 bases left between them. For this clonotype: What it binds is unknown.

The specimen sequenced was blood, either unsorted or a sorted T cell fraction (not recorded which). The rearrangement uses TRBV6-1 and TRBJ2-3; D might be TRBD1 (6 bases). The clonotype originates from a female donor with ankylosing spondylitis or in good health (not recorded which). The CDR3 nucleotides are TGTGCCAGCAGTGCCGGACAGTCAAGCACAGATACGCAGTATTTT. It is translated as CASSAGQSSTDTQYF.